These 22 T cell receptor beta chains share one sample of origin, sequenced in a study of cytomegalovirus exposure and HLA in healthy donors. 60 Vbeta and 13 Jbeta primers were used in PCR. Only in-frame clones appear in the TCRdb table, and some are missing; sequencing was by immunoSEQ multiplex PCR. The sample contains around 140,000 clones, 80% of which appear only once. The sequenced sample consisted of PBMCs. These receptors were taken from a man aged 35 to 55 in good health and CMV-seronegative.

The chain employs TRBV5-1 and TRBJ2-5; tentatively, D is TRBD2 (7 bases). The germline V gene encodes CDR1 SGHRS and CDR2 YFSETQ. Trimming removed 0 bases from V and 2 bases from J, with 14 bases in between. This CDR3 spans 16 amino acids. The CDR3 protein is CASSLGRGLYQETQYF. The CDR3 DNA reads TGCGCCAGCAGCTTGGGGCGGGGGCTATATCAAGAGACCCAGTACTTC.

This clone was counted a few times. J is TRBJ2-1 and V is TRBV9; TRBD1 might be the D (6 bases). The CDR3 totals 14 residues. V lost 3 bases and J lost 0, with 7 bases in between. From germline, CDR1 is SGDLS and CDR2 YYNGEE. CDR3 coding DNA: TGTGCCAGCAGCGCGGACAGCTCCTACAATGAGCAGTTCTTC. Amino acids: CASSADSSYNEQFF.

This rearrangement joins TRBV7-8 to TRBJ1-4; the D is unclear. CDR1 SGHVS and CDR2 FQNEAQ come from the germline V gene. The CDR3 runs to 15 residues. Trimming removed 2 bases at V and 4 bases at J, with 11 bases between. CDR3: CASSLSEGDNEKLFF. DNA for the CDR3: TGTGCCAGCAGCTTATCTGAGGGCGATAATGAAAAACTGTTTTTT.

The rearrangement links TRBV5-6 to TRBJ1-2; 8 nucleotides line up with TRBD1. The junction had 5 bases not matched to a gene; V was cut back by 0 bases and J by 1 base. Germline assignment: CDR1 SGHDT and CDR2 YYEEEE. The CDR3 totals 16 residues. CDR3 DNA: TGTGCCAGCAGCTTGGGGGGGACAGGACTTAACTATGGCTACACCTTC. This translates into CASSLGGTGLNYGYTF.

V gene TRBV11-2 combines with J gene TRBJ2-1, with 8 bases identical to TRBD2. Germline V lookup: CDR1 SGHAT, CDR2 FQNNGV. Unmatched junction bases numbered 3, after V lost 2 bases and J lost 6 bases. The CDR3 runs to 14 residues. CDR3 DNA: TGTGCCAGCAGCTTAATGAGCGGGGGCAATGAGCAGTTCTTC. Translated, it gives CASSLMSGGNEQFF.

This clone was detected only a few times. This chain links TRBV10-2 with TRBJ1-5, with 8 bases matching TRBD1. This CDR3 spans 15 amino acids. V lost 5 bases to trimming and J lost 1 base; unmatched junction nucleotides: 4. Per germline, CDR1 WSHSY and CDR2 SAAADI. The CDR3: CASSFGQGSNQPQHF. As DNA, the CDR3 is TGCGCCAGCAGTTTCGGACAGGGAAGCAATCAGCCCCAGCATTTT.

The rearrangement joins TRBV5-1 to TRBJ1-4; possibly TRBD1 for D (5 bases). Trimming took 4 bases from V and 0 from J, leaving 10 bases between them. The CDR3 is 15 residues long. Per the germline V gene, CDR1 is SGHRS and CDR2 is YFSETQ. The CDR3 nucleotides are TGCGCCAGCAGCACTGGGACTGCAACTAATGAAAAACTGTTTTTT. Its protein product is CASSTGTATNEKLFF.

CDR3 sequence (DNA): TGTGCCTCCTCGAGGGCTCGCGGGGGACGTGAGACCCAGTACTTC. Amino acid sequence: CASSRARGGRETQYF. The V and J genes are TRBV5-6 and TRBJ2-5; 7 nucleotides align to TRBD2. This CDR3 has 15 residues. The trim removed 10 bases at V and 5 bases at J, leaving 17 bases unmatched. Germline-derived CDR1 and CDR2 are SGHDT and YYEEEE.

This chain links TRBV14 with TRBJ2-5; 7 bases are a match to TRBD1. CDR1 and CDR2 from the germline V gene are SGHDN and FVKESK. V shed 6 bases and J 0 bases; nucleotides not matched to a gene: 7. The CDR3 is 15 residues long. CDR3 sequence: CASRSGGQYQETQYF. The CDR3 DNA sequence: TGTGCCAGCAGGAGTGGGGGACAGTACCAAGAGACCCAGTACTTC.

This rearrangement joins TRBV4-1 to TRBJ1-1; 10 bases line up with TRBD1. The CDR3 is 18 residues long. V lost 3 bases and J lost 1; bases outside the gene matches: 11. Germline values: CDR1 MGHRA, CDR2 YSYEKL. The CDR3 spells CASSHDRGRLSPNTEAFF. CDR3 DNA: TGCGCCAGCAGCCACGACAGGGGGCGCTTGTCCCCGAACACTGAAGCTTTCTTT.

The genes are TRBV7-2 and TRBJ1-6; D is unclear. The CDR3 sequence is 13 residues long. The V gene lost 3 bases and the J gene lost 7 bases, with 7 bases spanning the gap. CDR1 is SGHTA and CDR2 is FQGNSA in the germline V gene. CDR3 sequence: CASSFGGNSPLHF. The CDR3, as DNA: TGTGCCAGCAGCTTCGGAGGCAATTCACCCCTCCACTTT. The full variable domain, completed using reference TRBV7-2 and TRBJ1-6, is GAGVSQSPSNKVTEKGKDVELRCDPISGHTALYWYRQSLGQGLEFLIYFQGNSAPDKSGLPSDRFSAERTGGSVSTLTIQRTQQEDSAVYLCASSFGGNSPLHFGNGTRLTVT.

This clone appeared a single time. The chain links TRBV5-1 to TRBJ1-4; a possible D gene is TRBD1 (5 bases). V dropped 4 bases and J dropped 6 bases, with 19 bases sitting between them. The CDR3 has 16 residues. CDR1 and CDR2 from the germline V gene are SGHRS and YFSETQ. In nucleotides, the CDR3 is TGCGCCAGCAGCCCCCCGAGTTGGGGCGGGGATGAAAAACTGTTTTTT. This encodes CASSPPSWGGDEKLFF.

The chain carries TRBV5-4 and TRBJ1-1; D perhaps matches TRBD1 (5 bases). The CDR3 has 14 residues. V was cut by 1 base and J by 7 bases, with 14 bases left in between. Germline CDR1 reads SGHNT; CDR2 reads YYREEE (reference sequence). DNA for the CDR3: TGTGCCAGCAGCTTGCGCTTGGGGCCCTATGAAGCTTTCTTT. Translating it yields CASSLRLGPYEAFF.

This clone has just a few counts. The chain combines TRBV5-8 with TRBJ1-2; TRBD1 matches 7 bases. Looked up from germline, CDR1 is SGHTS and CDR2 is YDEGEE. Germline trimming cut 4 bases from V and 4 bases from J; bases unmatched to any gene: 19. This CDR3 contains 18 residues. Here the CDR3 DNA reads TGTGCCAGCAGCGACCGGAATATTCACAGGGGTATCAGCTATGGCTACACCTTC. It is translated as CASSDRNIHRGISYGYTF.

V and J are TRBV19 and TRBJ1-5; 7 bases line up with TRBD1. The CDR3 extends over 15 amino acids. With 5 bases clipped from V and 3 bases from J, the junction kept 7 bases outside the gene matches. Germline V gives CDR1 LNHDA, CDR2 SQIVND (reference sequence). CDR3 coding DNA: TGTGCCAGTAGTGGCCGACAGGGAGACAATCAGCCCCAGCATTTT. Translated, it gives CASSGRQGDNQPQHF.

CDR3 nucleotides: TGTGCCAGCAGCTCAGGGTTCGCGAACACCGGGGAGCTGTTTTTT. Its translation: CASSSGFANTGELFF. V is TRBV11-2 and J is TRBJ2-2; maybe TRBD1 (5 bases). CDR3 length equals 15 residues. Between the trimmed V and J ends, which lost 4 bases and 0 bases, there was a span of 9 bases. Germline V gene data show CDR1 as SGHAT and CDR2 as FQNNGV. The whole variable domain, filled in from reference TRBV11-2 and TRBJ2-2, reads EAGVAQSPRYKIIEKRQSVAFWCNPISGHATLYWYQQILGQGPKLLIQFQNNGVVDDSQLPKDRFSAERLKGVDSTLKIQPAKLEDSAVYLCASSSGFANTGELFFGEGSRLTVL.

The genes are TRBV6-5 and TRBJ1-3, with D perhaps matching TRBD1 (6 bases). The CDR3 covers 15 residues. Germline V gives CDR1 MNHEY, CDR2 SVGAGI. V lost 4 bases, J lost 4 bases, and 14 bases lay in between. CDR3 DNA sequence: TGTGCCAGCAGTTCCGTCACAGGGTCCGGAAACACCATATATTTT. It codes for CASSSVTGSGNTIYF.

The V call is TRBV11-2, the J call TRBJ1-6; no clear D gene. The germline V gene encodes CDR1 SGHAT and CDR2 FQNNGV. Trimming shortened V by 4 bases and J by 3 bases, and 13 bases separated the two germline ends. This CDR3 is built from 16 residues. The CDR3 loop reads CASSSVRLDYNSPLHF. The CDR3 region has the DNA TGTGCCAGCAGCTCTGTCAGACTGGACTATAATTCACCCCTCCACTTT.

The chain has TRBV27 and TRBJ2-5, with 10 bases that match TRBD2. The length of the CDR3 is 15 residues. J gave up 4 bases and V 4 bases, and 6 bases lay outside the gene matches. Looked up from germline, CDR1 is MNHEY and CDR2 is SMNVEV (reference sequence). For the CDR3, the DNA is TGTGCCAGCAGTTCCTTAGCGGGGGGCTTAGAGACCCAGTACTTC. Translating gives CASSSLAGGLETQYF.

This clone was observed a few times. The chain couples TRBV4-3 to TRBJ1-1; no definite D call. CDR1 is LGHNA, CDR2 YSLEER, per germline. V was cut by 0 bases and J by 0 bases, with 8 bases left in between. The CDR3 is 15 residues long. The CDR3, as DNA: TGCGCCAGCAGCCAAGATTCGGGGTTGAACACTGAAGCTTTCTTT. Its protein product is CASSQDSGLNTEAFF.

The gene calls are TRBV6-5 and TRBJ2-2; a weak D match, TRBD2 (5 bases). V was pared by 3 bases and J by 8 bases, with 10 bases between. CDR1 is MNHEY, CDR2 SVGAGI, per germline. This CDR3 comprises 13 residues. DNA for the CDR3: TGTGCCAGCAGTTATCCTACGGGGGGGGAGCTGTTTTTT. Protein product: CASSYPTGGELFF.

This chain joins TRBV18 and TRBJ2-1; 7 nucleotides align to TRBD2. V gave up 3 bases and J gave up 2 bases; unmatched junction bases: 4. CDR1 is KGHSH, CDR2 LQKENI, per germline. The CDR3 runs 15 residues. The chain's CDR3 is CASSPESGAYNEQFF. CDR3 DNA sequence: TGTGCCAGCTCACCTGAAAGCGGGGCCTACAATGAGCAGTTCTTC.